The 24 T cell receptor beta chains below were found in one sample sequenced in a study of blood T cell repertoires in COVID-19. Repertoires were generated with immunoSEQ multiplex PCR, while TCRdb's copy carries only in-frame clones and drops some. The sample shows 25,000 or so clones, around 87% of them seen only once. Material for sequencing was peripheral blood. The receptors stem from a man in his 70s with acute or convalescent COVID-19.

CDR3 residues: CASSIRRYGYTF. CDR3 nucleotides: TGTGCCAGCAGTATTAGGAGGTATGGCTACACCTTC. The rearrangement joins TRBV28 to TRBJ1-2; D is undetermined. The CDR3 spans 12 residues. Germline-derived CDR1 and CDR2 are MDHEN and SYDVKM. The V and J ends lost 5 bases and 5 bases respectively, with 9 bases between them.

This chain links TRBV18 with TRBJ2-1; 13 nucleotides line up with TRBD2. The CDR3 has 16 amino acids. The junction had 3 bases not matched to a gene; V was cut back by 2 bases and J by 5 bases. CDR1 and CDR2 (germline): KGHSH, LQKENI. CDR3 region: CASSPWTSGSNNEQFF. The CDR3 region has the DNA TGTGCCAGCTCACCATGGACTAGCGGGAGCAACAATGAGCAGTTCTTC.

This chain connects TRBV19 to TRBJ1-6, with D uncertain. Trimming pared 9 bases from V and 8 bases from J, leaving 14 bases between. Germline V gene data show CDR1 as LNHDA and CDR2 as SQIVND (reference sequence). This CDR3 is built from 13 residues. The CDR3: CASNSIRDSPLHF. The CDR3 DNA is TGTGCCAGCAACTCCATTCGGGATTCACCCCTCCACTTT.

The CDR3 coding sequence is TGTGCCAGTAGTACAACGCCCGACAGACAGTACACCTACGAGCAGTACTTC. Protein product: CASSTTPDRQYTYEQYF. The chain links TRBV19 to TRBJ2-7; a weak D match, TRBD1 (5 bases). The germline gives CDR1 LNHDA, CDR2 SQIVND (reference sequence). V was pared by 4 bases and J by 2 bases, with 21 bases between. The CDR3 runs 17 residues.

The rearrangement links TRBV4-3 to TRBJ2-3, with TRBD2 matching over 11 bases. The length of the CDR3 is 17 residues. From germline, CDR1 is LGHNA and CDR2 YSLEER. V was pared by 4 bases and J by 0 bases, with 6 bases of the junction left unmatched. This chain's CDR3 is CASSLMTSGTSTDTQYF. Written as DNA, the CDR3 is TGCGCCAGCAGCCTTATGACTAGCGGGACTAGCACAGATACGCAGTATTTT.

The count of this clone is one. The chain is built from TRBV13 and TRBJ2-7; 10 bases align to TRBD2. J gave up 1 base and V 1 base, and 1 base lay outside the gene matches. The CDR3 consists of 15 residues. Germline loops: CDR1 PRHDT, CDR2 FYEKMQ (reference sequence). CDR3 protein: CASSLELAGSYEQYF. In DNA, the CDR3 is TGTGCCAGCAGCTTAGAACTAGCGGGATCCTACGAGCAGTACTTC. Together with reference TRBV13 and TRBJ2-7, the CDR3 gives the full variable domain: AAGVIQSPRHLIKEKRETATLKCYPIPRHDTVYWYQQGPGQDPQFLISFYEKMQSDKGSIPDRFSAQQFSDYHSELNMSSLELGDSALYFCASSLELAGSYEQYFGPGTRLTVT.

The V call is TRBV5-6, the J call TRBJ1-5; 7 nucleotides align to TRBD1. The V gene's germline CDR1 is SGHDT and CDR2 YYEEEE. The CDR3 spans 15 residues. The V and J ends lost 4 bases and 1 base, in that order; junction bases with no gene match: 5. The CDR3 protein is CASSLTGVSNQPQHF. CDR3 sequence (DNA): TGTGCCAGCAGCCTAACAGGGGTCAGCAATCAGCCCCAGCATTTT.

The chain uses TRBV4-1 and TRBJ2-1; D possibly corresponds to TRBD1 (6 bases). Germline lookup yields CDR1 MGHRA and CDR2 YSYEKL. V was cut by 0 bases and J by 9 bases, with 15 bases left in between. This CDR3 has 15 amino acids. For the CDR3, the DNA is TGCGCCAGCAGCCAAGAAGGGACAACAAGAGGTGAGCAGTTCTTC. Translation gives CASSQEGTTRGEQFF.

V usage is TRBV7-9 and J usage is TRBJ2-1; 13 nucleotides align to TRBD2. This CDR3 has 16 amino acids. Germline loops: CDR1 SEHNR, CDR2 FQNEAQ (reference sequence). The trim removed 2 bases at V and 7 bases at J, leaving 5 bases unmatched. Here the CDR3 reads CASSLMGLAGRNEQFF. The CDR3 coding sequence is TGTGCCAGCAGCTTAATGGGACTAGCGGGGAGAAATGAGCAGTTCTTC.

The CDR3, as DNA: TGTGCCAGCAGTTTATGGGGGGAGAATTCACCCCTCCACTTT. Amino acid sequence: CASSLWGENSPLHF. V usage is TRBV27 and J usage is TRBJ1-6; D might be TRBD1 (5 bases). The CDR3 consists of 14 residues. CDR1 and CDR2 (germline): MNHEY, SMNVEV (reference sequence). V lost 1 base to trimming and J lost 7 bases, with 8 bases between them.

The V gene is TRBV14, the J gene TRBJ2-5; D is unclear. The CDR3 runs to 14 residues. The V gene lost 4 bases and the J gene lost 1 base, with 10 bases spanning the gap. Germline V gene lookup returns CDR1 SGHDN and CDR2 FVKESK. CDR3 amino acids: CASSPGWVQETQYF. In DNA form, the CDR3 reads TGTGCCAGCAGCCCAGGTTGGGTCCAAGAGACCCAGTACTTC.

This clone was found once. The chain combines TRBV29-1 with TRBJ1-1; possibly TRBD1 for D (6 bases). The length of the CDR3 is 15 residues. V lost 6 bases and J 1 base, leaving 18 bases between the germline ends. Germline loops: CDR1 SQVTM, CDR2 ANQGSEA. CDR3 region: CSVPGGAASNTEAFF. The CDR3 DNA reads as TGCAGCGTACCCGGGGGGGCAGCGTCGAACACTGAAGCTTTCTTT.

The V call is TRBV18, the J call TRBJ2-7; TRBD1 is a possible D gene (6 bases). The CDR3 covers 12 residues. Germline CDR1 reads KGHSH; CDR2 reads LQKENI. Trimming left V 6 bases short and J 3 bases short, with 9 bases between. This chain's CDR3 is CASSIQGYEQYF. CDR3 DNA sequence: TGTGCCAGCTCGATACAGGGCTACGAGCAGTACTTC.

J is TRBJ1-5 and V is TRBV6-5; no definite D call. The germline gives CDR1 MNHEY, CDR2 SVGAGI. The V and J ends lost 6 bases and 4 bases respectively, with 7 bases between them. The CDR3 has 12 amino acids. CDR3 DNA sequence: TGTGCCAGCAGCCCCAATAATCAGCCCCAGCATTTT. It encodes CASSPNNQPQHF.

V and J are TRBV5-4 and TRBJ1-1, with D perhaps TRBD1 (5 bases). The CDR3 runs to 13 residues. V was pared by 5 bases and J by 4 bases, with 12 bases between. Germline V gives CDR1 SGHNT, CDR2 YYREEE (reference sequence). This CDR3 reads CASRPAGGTEAFF. Written as DNA, the CDR3 is TGTGCCAGCAGACCGGCGGGGGGCACTGAAGCTTTCTTT. Full variable domain (missing parts from reference TRBV5-4 and TRBJ1-1): ETGVTQSPTHLIKTRGQQVTLRCSSQSGHNTVSWYQQALGQGPQFIFQYYREEENGRGNFPPRFSGLQFPNYSSELNVNALELDDSALYLCASRPAGGTEAFFGQGTRLTVV.

In this sample, this clone turned up once. This sequence joins TRBV11-2 and TRBJ1-2; D ambiguous. Trimming took 5 bases from V and 4 from J, leaving 14 bases between them. The CDR3 is 14 amino acids. The germline V gene encodes CDR1 SGHAT and CDR2 FQNNGV. The CDR3 is CASSPGAGTYGYTF. The CDR3 region has the DNA TGTGCCAGCAGCCCGGGCGCGGGAACCTATGGCTACACCTTC.

The chain couples TRBV5-1 to TRBJ2-7, with 7 bases lining up with TRBD1. V lost 6 bases, J lost 6 bases, and 12 bases stayed unmatched. The CDR3 loop spans 14 amino acids. Germline-derived CDR1 and CDR2 are SGHRS and YFSETQ. CDR3 DNA: TGCGCCAGCACGCCGGGACAGTTATCACTCGAGCAGTACTTC. This sequence encodes CASTPGQLSLEQYF.

V is TRBV9 and J is TRBJ2-1, with 7 bases lining up with TRBD2. The ends lost 4 bases at V and 0 bases at J; junction bases unmatched: 10. CDR1 and CDR2 (germline): SGDLS, YYNGEE. The CDR3 covers 17 residues. CDR3 loop: CASSPIGGRFSYNEQFF. In DNA, the CDR3 is TGTGCCAGCAGCCCCATAGGCGGGAGATTCTCCTACAATGAGCAGTTCTTC.

This chain connects TRBV27 to TRBJ2-7, with D possibly matching TRBD1 (6 bases). The V and J ends lost 4 bases and 6 bases respectively, with 22 bases between them. The CDR3 contains 16 residues. The germline CDR1 and CDR2 sequences are MNHEY and SMNVEV (reference sequence). CDR3: CASSSRLTGSFGEQYF. The DNA for the CDR3 is TGTGCCAGCAGTTCCCGGCTTACAGGGAGTTTTGGCGAGCAGTACTTC.

V gene TRBV6-2 or TRBV6-3 combines with J gene TRBJ1-5, with D perhaps TRBD1 (6 bases). The CDR3 is made up of 13 amino acids. V lost 5 bases, J lost 5 bases, and 10 bases lay in between. Germline V lookup: CDR1 MNHEY, CDR2 SVGEGT. CDR3 coding DNA: TGTGCCAGCAGTATCCACAGGGATCAGCCCCAGCATTTT. Amino acid sequence: CASSIHRDQPQHF.

The chain couples TRBV5-6 to TRBJ2-5, with no clear D. This CDR3 region has 13 residues. V lost 1 base to trimming and J lost 5 bases, with 9 bases between them. Germline CDR1 and CDR2: SGHDT and YYEEEE. This CDR3 is CASSLLQMETQYF. For the CDR3, the DNA is TGTGCCAGCAGCTTGTTACAGATGGAGACCCAGTACTTC. Combining the CDR3 with reference TRBV5-6 and TRBJ2-5 gives the whole variable domain DAGVTQSPTHLIKTRGQQVTLRCSPKSGHDTVSWYQQALGQGPQFIFQYYEEEERQRGNFPDRFSGHQFPNYSSELNVNALLLGDSALYLCASSLLQMETQYFGPGTRLLVL.

This clone was seen a handful of times. The J gene is TRBJ1-5, the V gene TRBV10-1; D is ambiguous. Per the germline V gene, CDR1 is WNHNN and CDR2 is SYGVQD (reference sequence). This CDR3 spans 14 amino acids. The ends were cut back, 6 bases at V and 0 bases at J, with 9 bases in the middle. The CDR3 coding sequence is TGCGCCAGCAGCGGCGACACTAGCAATCAGCCCCAGCATTTT. Translating gives CASSGDTSNQPQHF.

The chain has TRBV9 and TRBJ1-2; D gene uncertain. Germline values: CDR1 SGDLS, CDR2 YYNGEE. Trimming shortened V by 1 base and J by 8 bases, and 12 bases separated the two germline ends. The CDR3 loop spans 13 amino acids. This CDR3 reads CASSVTAKRGYTF. The CDR3 coding sequence is TGTGCCAGCAGCGTAACGGCCAAGAGGGGCTACACCTTC.

This rearrangement joins TRBV6-5 to TRBJ1-2, with D hard to call. V lost 6 bases, J lost 3 bases, and 17 bases lay in between. The CDR3 sequence is 15 residues long. The germline gives CDR1 MNHEY, CDR2 SVGAGI. The chain's CDR3 is CASRNTLSEDYGYTF. In nucleotides, the CDR3 is TGTGCCAGCAGAAACACGTTATCTGAGGACTATGGCTACACCTTC.